The clone carrying this T cell receptor (beta chain) was found a few times. The antigen is not known. TCR beta rearrangements were amplified from peripheral blood genomic DNA. Rearranged V-D-J TRB sequences were amplified with a mixed TRB-A/B primer pool. A single record per CDR3 protein comes from TCRdb applying MiXCR to the multiplex PCR reads. The table lists thousands of distinct CDR3 sequences, 25% of them singletons, with just over 14% in the top ten. This CDR3 region has 15 residues. Trimming shortened V by 3 bases and J by 2 bases, and 12 bases separated the two germline ends. Germline values: CDR1 SGHRS, CDR2 YFSETQ. This specimen comes from a study of T cell repertoires in aging, cancer and after chemotherapy. For the study at large: Pre- and post-chemotherapy samples were paired from glioblastoma patients treated with temozolomide-based therapy.

Overall study findings and caveats: Age-matched healthy donors had significantly more diverse, less clonal blood TCR repertoires than untreated cancer patients. Healthy donors lost TCR diversity with age mainly through richness, cancer patients through richness and evenness.

The sample consisted of blood. The source is a human donor with a solid tumor. The rearrangement uses TRBV5-1 and TRBJ1-3; D not certain. This chain's CDR3 is CASSSTGSPGNTIYF. CDR3 DNA sequence: TGCGCCAGCAGCTCCACGGGCTCCCCTGGAAACACCATATATTTT.